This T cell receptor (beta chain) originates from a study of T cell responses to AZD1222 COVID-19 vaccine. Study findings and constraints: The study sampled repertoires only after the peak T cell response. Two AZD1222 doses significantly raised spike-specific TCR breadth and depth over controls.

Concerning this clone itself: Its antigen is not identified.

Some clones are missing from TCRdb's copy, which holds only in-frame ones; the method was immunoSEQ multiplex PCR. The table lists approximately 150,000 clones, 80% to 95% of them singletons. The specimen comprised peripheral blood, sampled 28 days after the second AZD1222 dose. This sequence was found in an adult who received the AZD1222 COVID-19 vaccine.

The CDR3 DNA reads TGTGCCAGCAGCCTGGTAGCGGGGGCCACAGATACGCAGTATTTT. Translating gives CASSLVAGATDTQYF. The rearrangement links TRBV14 to TRBJ2-3; 9 bases match TRBD2. With 4 bases clipped from V and 2 bases from J, the junction kept 4 bases outside the gene matches. Germline V lookup: CDR1 SGHDN, CDR2 FVKESK. CDR3 length: 15 amino acids.